This is a list of T cell receptor beta chains from one sample in a study of blood T cell repertoires in COVID-19. The method was immunoSEQ multiplex PCR; TCRdb's version includes in-frame clones alone and lacks a portion of them. This table has about 480,000 clones, 80% to 90% appearing once. The sequenced sample consisted of PBMCs or T cells enriched from blood (not recorded which). The source is a woman aged 60-75 years who had recovered from COVID-19. Both conserved end residues are part of each CDR3. A D gene is named only where the DNA matches it firmly. The size field is filled for only some rows; it gives once, few, many or a size class.

d_call: -; v_call: TRBV9; j_call: TRBJ1-3; clone_size: -; cdr3_aa: CASSKQAFSGNTIYF; cdr3_nt: TGTGCCAGCAGCAAACAGGCTTTCTCTGGAAACACCATATATTTT
d_call: TRBD2; v_call: TRBV18; j_call: TRBJ2-7; clone_size: -; cdr3_aa: CASSPPGRAYEQYF; cdr3_nt: TGTGCCAGCTCACCACCTGGGAGGGCCTACGAGCAGTACTTC
d_call: TRBD1; v_call: TRBV5-4; j_call: TRBJ2-2; clone_size: -; cdr3_aa: CASSDRAKNTGELFF; cdr3_nt: TGTGCCAGCTCCGACAGGGCGAAGAACACCGGGGAGCTGTTTTTT
d_call: TRBD1; v_call: TRBV2; j_call: TRBJ2-7; clone_size: -; cdr3_aa: CASTRDSLSYEQYF; cdr3_nt: TGTGCCAGCACTAGGGACAGCCTCTCCTACGAGCAGTACTTC
d_call: -; v_call: TRBV6-5; j_call: TRBJ1-1; clone_size: -; cdr3_aa: CASRSAHLPGTEAFF; cdr3_nt: TGTGCCAGCAGGAGTGCACACCTCCCGGGAACTGAAGCTTTCTTT
d_call: -; v_call: TRBV30; j_call: TRBJ1-1; clone_size: -; cdr3_aa: CAWNRGVGLAFF; cdr3_nt: TGTGCCTGGAATAGGGGTGTGGGGTTAGCTTTCTTT
d_call: -; v_call: TRBV5-8; j_call: TRBJ2-2; clone_size: -; cdr3_aa: CASTPPSGRGNTGELFF; cdr3_nt: TGTGCCAGCACTCCCCCCTCAGGGCGGGGGAACACCGGGGAGCTGTTTTTT
d_call: -; v_call: TRBV7-2; j_call: TRBJ2-1; clone_size: -; cdr3_aa: CASSLLADNEQFF; cdr3_nt: TGTGCCAGCAGCTTATTAGCGGACAATGAGCAGTTCTTC
d_call: -; v_call: TRBV5-6; j_call: TRBJ1-2; clone_size: -; cdr3_aa: CASSGADYGYTF; cdr3_nt: TGTGCCAGCAGTGGGGCAGACTATGGCTACACCTTC
d_call: TRBD1; v_call: TRBV28; j_call: TRBJ1-3; clone_size: -; cdr3_aa: CATSGQATTIYF; cdr3_nt: TGTGCCACCTCAGGACAGGCTACCACCATATATTTT
d_call: -; v_call: TRBV18; j_call: TRBJ1-2; clone_size: -; cdr3_aa: CASSPQGRGANLYGYTF; cdr3_nt: TGTGCCAGCTCACCTCAAGGTCGGGGGGCCAACCTCTATGGCTACACCTTC
d_call: TRBD2; v_call: TRBV5-6; j_call: TRBJ2-3; clone_size: -; cdr3_aa: CASSLTLAGVGTDTQYF; cdr3_nt: TGTGCCAGCAGCTTGACTCTAGCGGGGGTCGGTACAGATACGCAGTATTTT
d_call: TRBD1; v_call: TRBV5-1; j_call: TRBJ1-1; clone_size: -; cdr3_aa: CASSWGTENTEAFF; cdr3_nt: TGCGCCAGCAGCTGGGGGACAGAGAACACTGAAGCTTTCTTT
d_call: -; v_call: TRBV2; j_call: TRBJ1-6; clone_size: -; cdr3_aa: CASSQQGTYNSPLHF; cdr3_nt: TGTGCCAGCAGTCAACAGGGAACTTATAATTCACCCCTCCACTTT
d_call: TRBD2; v_call: TRBV24-1; j_call: TRBJ2-1; clone_size: once; cdr3_aa: CATSDPSSGGANEQFF; cdr3_nt: TGTGCCACCAGTGACCCCTCTAGCGGGGGGGCCAATGAGCAGTTCTTC
d_call: -; v_call: TRBV5-5; j_call: TRBJ1-5; clone_size: -; cdr3_aa: CASSTGGLQPQHF; cdr3_nt: TGTGCCAGCAGCACCGGGGGGCTGCAGCCCCAGCATTTT
d_call: TRBD1; v_call: TRBV9; j_call: TRBJ1-2; clone_size: -; cdr3_aa: CASSSPGQDNYGYTF; cdr3_nt: TGTGCCAGCAGCAGTCCTGGACAGGATAACTATGGCTACACCTTC
d_call: TRBD2; v_call: TRBV5-1; j_call: TRBJ2-3; clone_size: -; cdr3_aa: CASSLGVAGEQYF; cdr3_nt: TGCGCCAGCAGCTTGGGAGTAGCGGGAGAGCAGTATTTT
d_call: -; v_call: TRBV18; j_call: TRBJ1-3; clone_size: -; cdr3_aa: CASSPGTAGNTIYF; cdr3_nt: TGTGCCAGCTCACCAGGAACAGCTGGAAACACCATATATTTT
d_call: TRBD1; v_call: TRBV9; j_call: TRBJ1-2; clone_size: -; cdr3_aa: CASSVGFAGGDYGYTF; cdr3_nt: TGTGCCAGCAGCGTAGGGTTCGCAGGGGGAGACTATGGCTACACCTTC
d_call: TRBD2; v_call: TRBV19; j_call: TRBJ2-1; clone_size: -; cdr3_aa: CASSLGLGRDNEQFF; cdr3_nt: TGTGCCAGTAGTCTAGGACTAGGACGGGACAATGAGCAGTTCTTC